The present T cell receptor beta chain was sequenced within a study of monozygotic twins with inflammatory bowel disease. Study findings and constraints: Twin concordance left repertoire similarity unchanged, with limited power a possible explanation for this lack of difference.

In preparing each TCR library, about 3,700 ng of total RNA was used. TCRdb re-called the 5' RACE reads; every CDR3 protein appears as one record, without DNA. The table for this sample gives around 400,000 distinct CDR3 sequences. A remark on this clonotype: The antigen is not known.

The CDR3 is 15 residues long. The sequence was obtained from a human donor with ulcerative colitis or Crohn's disease, or a healthy co-twin of an affected twin (not recorded which). The sample was blood. The gene calls are TRBV12-3 or TRBV12-4 and TRBJ2-1; TCRdb outputs TRBD2, but without DNA this stays unchecked. CDR3 residues: CASSFPATSYNEQFF.